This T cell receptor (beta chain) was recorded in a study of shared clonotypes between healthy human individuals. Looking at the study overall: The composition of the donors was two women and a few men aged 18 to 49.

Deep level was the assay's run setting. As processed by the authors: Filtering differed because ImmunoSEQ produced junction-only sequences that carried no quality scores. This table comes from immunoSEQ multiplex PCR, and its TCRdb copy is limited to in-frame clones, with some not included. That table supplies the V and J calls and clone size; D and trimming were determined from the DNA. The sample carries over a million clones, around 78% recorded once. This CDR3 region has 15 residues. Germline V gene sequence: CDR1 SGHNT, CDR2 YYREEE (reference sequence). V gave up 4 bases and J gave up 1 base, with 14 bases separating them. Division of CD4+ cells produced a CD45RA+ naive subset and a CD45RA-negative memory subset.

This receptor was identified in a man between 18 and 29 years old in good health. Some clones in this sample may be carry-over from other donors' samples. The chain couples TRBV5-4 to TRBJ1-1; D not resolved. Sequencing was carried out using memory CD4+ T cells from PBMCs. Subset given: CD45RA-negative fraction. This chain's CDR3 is CASSVVGIENTEAFF. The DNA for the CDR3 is TGTGCCAGCAGCGTCGTGGGGATCGAGAACACTGAAGCTTTCTTT.